The T cell receptor (beta chain) described here comes from a study of blood T cell repertoires in COVID-19. Germline V gene data show CDR1 as SGHVS and CDR2 as FNYEAQ. The ends were cut back, 3 bases at V and 3 bases at J, with 17 bases in the middle. The CDR3 sequence is 16 residues long. Profiling relied on immunoSEQ multiplex PCR, and the TCRdb table lists in-frame clones only, not all of them. Among tens of thousands of clones listed, around 87% were seen once. This TCR came from a human donor with acute or convalescent COVID-19. The donor label of this sample is uncertain. Source material: peripheral blood. The gene calls are TRBV7-6 and TRBJ1-1; D remains unclear. CDR3 protein: CASSLAPSFLDTEAFF. Written as DNA, the CDR3 is TGTGCCAGCAGCTTGGCACCCTCTTTCTTGGACACTGAAGCTTTCTTT.